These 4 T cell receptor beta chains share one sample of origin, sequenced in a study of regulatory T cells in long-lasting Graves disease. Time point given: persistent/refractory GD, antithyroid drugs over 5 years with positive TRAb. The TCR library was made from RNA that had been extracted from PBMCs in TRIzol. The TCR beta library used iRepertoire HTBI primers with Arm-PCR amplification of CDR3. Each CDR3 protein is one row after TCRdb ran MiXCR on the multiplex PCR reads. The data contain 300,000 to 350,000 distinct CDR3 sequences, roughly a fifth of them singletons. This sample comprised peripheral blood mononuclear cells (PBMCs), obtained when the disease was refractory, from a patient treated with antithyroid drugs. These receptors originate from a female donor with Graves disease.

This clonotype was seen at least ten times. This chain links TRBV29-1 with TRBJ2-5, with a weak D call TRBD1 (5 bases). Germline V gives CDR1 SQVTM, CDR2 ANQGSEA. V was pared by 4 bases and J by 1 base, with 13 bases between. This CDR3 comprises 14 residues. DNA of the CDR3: TGCAGCGTTGTTCGACAGCGAACCCAAGAGACCCAGTACTTC. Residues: CSVVRQRTQETQYF.

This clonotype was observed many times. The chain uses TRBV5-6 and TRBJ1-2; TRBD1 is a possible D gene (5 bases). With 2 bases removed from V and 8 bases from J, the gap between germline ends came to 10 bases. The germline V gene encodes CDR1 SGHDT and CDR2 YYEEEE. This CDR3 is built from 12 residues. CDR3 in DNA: TGTGCCAGCAGCTTACCAGGGTCCGGCTACACCTTC. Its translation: CASSLPGSGYTF.

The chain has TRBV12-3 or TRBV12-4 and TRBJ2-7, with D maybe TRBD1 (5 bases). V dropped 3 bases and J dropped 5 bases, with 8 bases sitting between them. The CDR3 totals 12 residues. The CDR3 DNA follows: TGTGCCAGCAGTTTCCGGACACACGAGCAGTACTTC. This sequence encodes CASSFRTHEQYF.

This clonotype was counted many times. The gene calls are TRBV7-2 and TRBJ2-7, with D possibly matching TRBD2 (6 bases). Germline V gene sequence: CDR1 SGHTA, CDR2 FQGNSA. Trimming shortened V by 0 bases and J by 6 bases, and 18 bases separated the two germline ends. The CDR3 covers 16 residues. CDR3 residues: CASSLAFGQGGGEQYF. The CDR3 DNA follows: TGTGCCAGCAGCTTAGCGTTCGGGCAGGGAGGTGGCGAGCAGTACTTC.